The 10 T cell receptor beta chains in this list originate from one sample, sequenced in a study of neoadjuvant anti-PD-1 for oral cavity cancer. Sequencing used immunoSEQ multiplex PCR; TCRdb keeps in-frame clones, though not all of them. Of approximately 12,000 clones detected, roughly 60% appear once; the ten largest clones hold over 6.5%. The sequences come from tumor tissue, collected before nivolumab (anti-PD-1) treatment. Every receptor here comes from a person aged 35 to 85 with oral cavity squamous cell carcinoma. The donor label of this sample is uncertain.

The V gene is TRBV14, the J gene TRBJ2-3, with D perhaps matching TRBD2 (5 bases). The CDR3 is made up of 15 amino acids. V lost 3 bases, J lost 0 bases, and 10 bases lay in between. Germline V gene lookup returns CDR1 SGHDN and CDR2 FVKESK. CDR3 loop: CASSQDLVSTDTQYF. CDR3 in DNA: TGTGCCAGCAGCCAGGACTTGGTGAGCACAGATACGCAGTATTTT.

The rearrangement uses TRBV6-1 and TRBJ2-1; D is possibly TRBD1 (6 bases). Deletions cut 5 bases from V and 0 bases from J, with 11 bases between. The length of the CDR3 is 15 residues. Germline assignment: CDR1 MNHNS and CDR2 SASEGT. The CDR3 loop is CASSRTGNSYNEQFF. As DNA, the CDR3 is TGTGCCAGCAGTCGAACAGGGAACTCCTACAATGAGCAGTTCTTC.

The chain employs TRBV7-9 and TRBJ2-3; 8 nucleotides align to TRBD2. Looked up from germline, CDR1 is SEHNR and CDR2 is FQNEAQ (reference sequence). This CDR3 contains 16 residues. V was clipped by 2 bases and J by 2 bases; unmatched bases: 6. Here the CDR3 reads CASSLTGGGFTDTQYF. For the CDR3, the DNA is TGTGCCAGCAGCTTAACTGGCGGGGGGTTCACAGATACGCAGTATTTT.

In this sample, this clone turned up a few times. As DNA, the CDR3 is TGTGCCAGCAGCTTAAACCCTGTCGGCTCTGGAAACACCATATATTTT. Its protein is CASSLNPVGSGNTIYF. The chain uses TRBV7-3 and TRBJ1-3; D unclear. The V gene's germline CDR1 is SGHTA and CDR2 FQGTGA. The CDR3 spans 16 residues. The V gene lost 1 base and the J gene lost 0 bases, with 10 bases spanning the gap. Based on the CDR3 plus reference TRBV7-3 and TRBJ1-3, the full variable domain is GAGVSQTPSNKVTEKGKYVELRCDPISGHTALYWYRQSLGQGPEFLIYFQGTGAADDSGLPNDRFFAVRPEGSVSTLKIQRTERGDSAVYLCASSLNPVGSGNTIYFGEGSWLTVV.

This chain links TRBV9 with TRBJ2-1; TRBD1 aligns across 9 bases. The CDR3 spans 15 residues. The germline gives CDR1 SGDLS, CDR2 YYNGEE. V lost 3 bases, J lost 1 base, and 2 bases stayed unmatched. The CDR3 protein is CASSAGTGSYNEQFF. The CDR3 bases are TGTGCCAGCAGCGCTGGGACAGGGTCCTACAATGAGCAGTTCTTC.

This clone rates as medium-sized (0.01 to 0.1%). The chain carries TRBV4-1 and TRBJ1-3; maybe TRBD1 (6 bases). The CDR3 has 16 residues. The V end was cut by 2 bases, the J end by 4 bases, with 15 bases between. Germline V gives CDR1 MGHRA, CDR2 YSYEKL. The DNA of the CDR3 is TGCGCCAGCAGCCAAACCCAGGGGCTGGGGGGAAACACCATATATTTT. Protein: CASSQTQGLGGNTIYF.

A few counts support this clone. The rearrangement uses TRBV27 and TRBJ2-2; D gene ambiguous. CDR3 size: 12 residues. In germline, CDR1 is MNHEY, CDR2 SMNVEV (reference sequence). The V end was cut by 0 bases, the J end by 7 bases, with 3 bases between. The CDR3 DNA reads TGTGCCAGCAGTTTATCTTTCGGGGAGCTGTTTTTT. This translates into CASSLSFGELFF.

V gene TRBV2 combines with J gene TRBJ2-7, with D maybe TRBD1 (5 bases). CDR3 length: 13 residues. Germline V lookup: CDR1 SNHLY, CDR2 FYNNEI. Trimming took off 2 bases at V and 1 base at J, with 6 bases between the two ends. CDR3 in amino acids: CASSEQGSYEQYF. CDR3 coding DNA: TGTGCCAGCAGTGAACAGGGTTCCTACGAGCAGTACTTC.

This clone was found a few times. The CDR3 loop reads CASSYGQETQYF. For the CDR3, the DNA is TGTGCCAGCAGTTACGGGCAAGAGACCCAGTACTTC. The gene calls are TRBV6-6 and TRBJ2-5; D unclear. Germline assignment: CDR1 MNHNY and CDR2 SVGAGI (reference sequence). V was shortened by 2 bases and J by 2 bases, with 3 bases between the two germline ends. The CDR3 length is 12 residues.

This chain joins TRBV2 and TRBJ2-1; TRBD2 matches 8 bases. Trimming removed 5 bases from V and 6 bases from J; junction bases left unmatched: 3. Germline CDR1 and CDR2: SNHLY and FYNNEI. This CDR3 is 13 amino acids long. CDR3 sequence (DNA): TGTGCCAGCAGTTCTCTAGCGGGCAATGAGCAGTTCTTC. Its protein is CASSSLAGNEQFF.